This TCR beta chain was captured in a study of CD8+CD57+ T cells in acquired aplastic anemia. About the research overall: Across the sorted CD4+ and CD8+ cells, DNA amounts averaged about 3 ug. Study findings and constraints: Patients and controls shared about 27 CD8+ CDR3 sequences. Significance was not reached for CD8+ Simpson's diversity between patients and controls.

TCR beta VDJ combinations and CDR3 sequences were profiled from genomic DNA. TCRdb independently ran MiXCR on the reads; one entry per CDR3 protein. This sample has 150,000 or so distinct CDR3 sequences, with around 50% found just once. This clonotype occurred many times. What it binds is unknown. For sequencing, patients were chosen who had shown expansion of CD8+CD57+ cells by flow cytometry. Acquired aplastic anemia of severe grade affected all patients. There are 14 residues in the CDR3. V was clipped by 2 bases and J by 4 bases, with 9 bases between them. The chain links TRBV12-3 or TRBV12-4 to TRBJ2-1; D unresolved. What was sequenced was sorted CD4+, CD8+, or CD8+CD57+ T cells (not recorded which) from PBMCs. The sequence was obtained from a human donor with aplastic anemia. The DNA of the CDR3 is TGTGCCAGCAGTTTAAGAAGCGTATACAATGAGCAGTTCTTC. It codes for CASSLRSVYNEQFF.